This T cell receptor beta chain was documented in a study of technical replicates of blood from a few donors. CDR1 is SGHRS and CDR2 is YFSETQ in the germline V gene. This CDR3 comprises 16 residues. The V segment lost 0 bases and the J segment 3 bases; nucleotides outside the gene matches: 8. Some clones are missing from TCRdb's copy, which holds only in-frame ones; the method was immunoSEQ multiplex PCR. The data hold 85,000 to 100,000 clones, with roughly 95% observed a single time. The sample consisted of T cells isolated from PBMCs. This receptor was taken from a human donor in good health. This chain joins TRBV5-1 and TRBJ1-1, with 7 bases matching TRBD1. CDR3 region: CASSLVAHRGDTEAFF. For the CDR3, the DNA is TGCGCCAGCAGCTTGGTGGCGCACAGGGGTGACACTGAAGCTTTCTTT.